Listed below are T cell receptor beta chains from one sample, sequenced in a study of neurological immune-mediated disorders. A single record per CDR3 protein comes from TCRdb applying MiXCR to the 5' RACE reads. The repertoire holds about 66,000 distinct CDR3 sequences, with roughly 4.3% as singletons. The sample consisted of PBMCs. All receptors derive from a man aged 30 to 39 with multiple sclerosis. The CDR3 runs from the conserved cysteine through the conserved F or W.

v_call,j_call,cdr3_aa
TRBV5-5,TRBJ2-7,CASRGTGSYEQYF
TRBV7-2,TRBJ1-6,CASSADRGPHSPLNF
TRBV20-1,TRBJ2-2,CSASGRTGELFF
TRBV10-3,TRBJ2-1,CAISEHNEQFF
TRBV10-3,TRBJ2-3,CAISGGTTTDTQYF
TRBV27,TRBJ1-1,CASRKGTEAFF
TRBV24-1,TRBJ1-6,CATSPGGFNSPLHF
TRBV20-1,TRBJ2-3,CSAQKRGATDTQYF
TRBV7-9,TRBJ1-2,CASSLGGQGGYTF
TRBV20-1,TRBJ1-2,CSARPSGGVSYGYTF
TRBV5-1,TRBJ1-4,CASSWRAGTGGGKLFF
TRBV6-8,TRBJ1-2,CASSPTGVNYGYTF
TRBV5-1,TRBJ1-6,CASSSTRADSPLHF
TRBV5-1,TRBJ1-1,CASSLDSGNGAEAFF
TRBV12-3/TRBV12-4,TRBJ2-1,CASSLFGTGYNEQFF
TRBV20-1,TRBJ1-1,CSANPGTANTEAFF
TRBV7-8,TRBJ1-5,CASSPEDSGYSNQPQHF
TRBV5-5,TRBJ1-4,CASSLGPSEKLFF
TRBV4-1,TRBJ2-1,CASSVLAGASYNEQFF
TRBV10-1,TRBJ1-1,CASSEGARLNTEAFF
TRBV29-1,TRBJ2-7,CSVELGQGGEQYF
TRBV5-1,TRBJ2-1,CASSLVRRREIDNEQFF
TRBV5-1,TRBJ2-1,CASSLLVFYNEQFF
TRBV5-1,TRBJ2-1,CASSSGRYNEQFF
TRBV5-1,TRBJ2-5,CASSGTAQETQYF
TRBV5-1,TRBJ2-1,CASSLGLEGYNEQFF
TRBV10-3,TRBJ2-2,CAISESGQVIPGELFF
TRBV11-2,TRBJ2-2,CASSLQRGRGTGELFF
TRBV6-2/TRBV6-3,TRBJ2-5,CASSPRGGRTMETQYF
TRBV5-6,TRBJ1-2,CASSLGKNYGYTF